This T cell receptor beta chain emerged from a study of T cell responses to AZD1222 COVID-19 vaccine. Points from the study as a whole: The study sampled repertoires only after the peak T cell response. Clonal diversity may have been underestimated in mostly white British donors. Spike-specific TCR depth and breadth grew after two AZD1222 doses. With dominance at 160-218 and 743-854, vaccine-associated CD4 TCRs spanned spike.

As regards this clone: Antigen specificity is unknown.

Clones were read by immunoSEQ multiplex PCR, and TCRdb kept only the in-frame ones, dropping some. The sample has 95,000 to 150,000 clones; more than 70% are singletons. V was clipped by 1 base and J by 5 bases, with 9 bases between them. Germline V gives CDR1 SGHTA, CDR2 FQGNSA. There are 13 residues in the CDR3. The specimen comprised peripheral blood, sampled on day 0 of AZD1222 vaccination. This clonotype originated in an adult in good health. The rearrangement joins TRBV7-2 to TRBJ2-7; no clear D gene. The CDR3: CASSLGLRDEQYF. DNA for the CDR3: TGTGCCAGCAGCTTAGGGTTGCGCGACGAGCAGTACTTC.